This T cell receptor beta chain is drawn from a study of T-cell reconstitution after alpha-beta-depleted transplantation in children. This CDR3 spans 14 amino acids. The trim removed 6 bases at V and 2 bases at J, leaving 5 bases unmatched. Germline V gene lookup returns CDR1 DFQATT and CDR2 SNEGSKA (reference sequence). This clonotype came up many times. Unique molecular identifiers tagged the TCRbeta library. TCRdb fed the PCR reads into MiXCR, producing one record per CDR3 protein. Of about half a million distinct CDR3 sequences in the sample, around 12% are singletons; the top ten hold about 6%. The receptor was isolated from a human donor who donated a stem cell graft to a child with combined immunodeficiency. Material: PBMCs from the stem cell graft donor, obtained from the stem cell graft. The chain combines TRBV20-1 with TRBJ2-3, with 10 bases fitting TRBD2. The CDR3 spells CSAPSGGVTDTQYF. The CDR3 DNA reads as TGCAGTGCCCCTAGCGGGGGTGTCACAGATACGCAGTATTTT.